The T cell receptor beta chain described here comes from a study of beta chain bispecific antibodies for T cell cancers. As for the study in general: The leukemia lines expressed TRBV12-3 (Jurkat) and TRBV5-5 (HPB-ALL).

Either OKT3 anti-CD3 antibody or CD3/CD28 beads expanded T cells from blood mononuclear cells over roughly 3 days. This clonotype was seen at least ten times. Its antigen is currently unknown. Findings and caveats of the study: In these mixed samples, most targeted TRBV reads derived from the leukemia cell line.

TCRdb redid the calling of the 5' RACE reads with MiXCR, one entry per CDR3 protein. Counted here are some 20,000 distinct CDR3 sequences, roughly 3% occurring once; the ten biggest clones make up 25% to 35%. V was clipped by 6 bases and J by 8 bases, with 23 bases between them. The length of the CDR3 is 16 residues. Germline V gives CDR1 SGHDN, CDR2 FVKESK. The source of this sequence is a human donor in good health. Some clones in this sample may be carry-over from other donors' samples. What was sequenced was healthy donor T cells cultured with leukemia cells. The chain couples TRBV14 to TRBJ1-3, with D unresolved. CDR3 sequence (DNA): TGTGCCAGCAGTCATCCAAAAGGGCCTTTACAAGACACCATATATTTT. As protein: CASSHPKGPLQDTIYF.